The present entry profiles one T cell receptor (beta chain) with its context. The data are from a study of blood T cell repertoires in COVID-19. Background on the study: The United States, Italy and Spain supplied acute and convalescent COVID-19 samples. T cells, B-cell-depleted T cells, or PBMCs supplied cDNA or gDNA.

Germline values: CDR1 PRHDT, CDR2 FYEKMQ (reference sequence). The germline V and J ends were trimmed by 6 bases and 0 bases, with 12 bases remaining between them. This CDR3 spans 15 amino acids. Study processing details: Amplification of reference gene primers was used by the study to estimate nucleated cell counts. Measured with immunoSEQ multiplex PCR; TCRdb has only the in-frame clones, and not every one. V and J calls and clone size are copied from that table; D and trimming were computed from the DNA. Of more than 100,000 clones in the sample, approximately 90% were seen once. Sequencing input: peripheral blood. The gene calls are TRBV13 and TRBJ2-1; possible D gene TRBD1, 6 bases. This clonotype was obtained from a man in his 70s with active COVID-19. CDR3 DNA sequence: TGTGCCAGCAGTTTCTGGGACAACTCCTACAATGAGCAGTTCTTC. It is translated as CASSFWDNSYNEQFF.